This TCR beta chain was sequenced during a study of vaccination and CD4 T cells after COVID-19. The wider study: Cultures serving as controls received a peptide pool (CEFX or HIV-1 Nef) or no peptide.

The treatment was: roughly 10-day PBMC culture with coronavirus spike peptide pools or control peptides (ViraFEST assay). First, ViraFEST expanded antigen-specific T cells with peptide pools, and next it sequenced the TCRs. Trimming cost V 5 bases and J 1 base; bases outside gene matches: 7. Per germline, CDR1 SGHNT and CDR2 YENEEA. This CDR3 is built from 15 residues. Comments on this clonotype: Its antigen is currently unknown.

The Oncomine TCR Beta short-read assay was applied to DNA of cultured CD4+ T cells. TCRdb passed the PCR reads through MiXCR, listing each CDR3 protein once. The sample lists some 4,000 distinct CDR3 sequences; 35% to 50% were seen once. The sequence was obtained from a human donor who had recovered from COVID-19. The sample was CD4+ T cells from blood, cultured in vitro. The V gene is TRBV11-3, the J gene TRBJ2-7; 8 nucleotides align to TRBD2. CDR3 DNA sequence: TGTGCCAGCAGCAATCCGGGACTAGGTTCCTACGAGCAGTACTTC. It specifies CASSNPGLGSYEQYF.